Following are 24 T cell receptor beta chains from one sample sequenced in a study of OX40 agonist ivuxolimab in advanced cancers. The repertoire was sequenced with immunoSEQ multiplex PCR; TCRdb's copy has only in-frame clones and lacks some. The sample holds about 78,000 clones; around 94% are singletons and the top ten take around 2.8%. The sample in question was CD4+ or CD8+ T cells sorted from blood, obtained in a trial of the OX40 agonist ivuxolimab. The receptor source for this set is an adult with an advanced solid tumor such as melanoma, head and neck, liver or kidney cancer.

The CDR3 sequence is CASSDGGGAAGELFF. For the CDR3, the DNA is TGCGCCAGCAGTGACGGCGGGGGGGCTGCCGGGGAGCTGTTTTTT. This chain joins TRBV10-1 and TRBJ2-2; 9 bases agree with TRBD2. The junction had 5 bases not matched to a gene; V was cut back by 3 bases and J by 6 bases. Germline V lookup: CDR1 WNHNN, CDR2 SYGVQD (reference sequence). The CDR3 totals 15 residues.

The V gene is TRBV6-1, the J gene TRBJ1-3; D is perhaps TRBD1 (6 bases). This CDR3 comprises 14 residues. The germline V gene encodes CDR1 MNHNS and CDR2 SASEGT. Between the trimmed V and J ends, which lost 11 bases and 0 bases, there was a span of 14 bases. CDR3 in amino acids: CACQGPSSGNTIYF. CDR3 coding DNA: TGTGCCTGTCAGGGGCCCAGCTCTGGAAACACCATATATTTT.

The CDR3 spells CASTRQPLEKLFF. DNA for the CDR3: TGTGCCAGCACTAGACAGCCCCTAGAAAAACTGTTTTTT. The chain has TRBV28 and TRBJ1-4; D possibly corresponds to TRBD1 (5 bases). Germline CDR1 MDHEN, CDR2 SYDVKM. The germline V and J ends were trimmed by 7 bases and 8 bases, with 14 bases remaining between them. CDR3 size: 13 residues.

The chain uses TRBV11-3 and TRBJ2-1; D possibly matches TRBD1 or TRBD2 (5 bases each). In germline, CDR1 is SGHNT, CDR2 YENEEA. The CDR3 totals 16 residues. V lost 5 bases and J 6 bases, leaving 20 bases between the germline ends. The CDR3 nucleotides are TGTGCCAGCAGCCCAAATGGCCGACTGGGGGTCAATGAGCAGTTCTTC. The encoded protein is CASSPNGRLGVNEQFF.

The J gene is TRBJ2-3, the V gene TRBV7-9; 7 bases agree with TRBD2. This CDR3 spans 11 amino acids. J gave up 4 bases and V 11 bases, and 3 bases lay outside the gene matches. Germline lookup yields CDR1 SEHNR and CDR2 FQNEAQ (reference sequence). The chain's CDR3 is CAVAGPDTQYF. The CDR3 DNA follows: TGTGCCGTAGCGGGCCCAGATACGCAGTATTTT.

This rearrangement joins TRBV2 to TRBJ1-1; D unresolved. The V end lost 1 base, the J end lost 5 bases, and 5 bases lay between the germline ends. The CDR3 contains 12 residues. Germline CDR1 SNHLY, CDR2 FYNNEI. CDR3 sequence: CASSEEITEAFF. As DNA, the CDR3 is TGTGCCAGCAGTGAAGAGATTACTGAAGCTTTCTTT.

In its sample, this clone was seen once. The chain combines TRBV2 with TRBJ2-5; D assignment may be TRBD1 or TRBD2 (5 bases each). The CDR3 spans 12 residues. Germline V gives CDR1 SNHLY, CDR2 FYNNEI. Between the trimmed V and J ends, which lost 11 bases and 7 bases, there was a span of 17 bases. The CDR3 reads CAGGDENRTQYF. Here the CDR3 DNA reads TGTGCCGGGGGTGATGAAAATAGGACCCAGTACTTC.

This sequence joins TRBV2 and TRBJ2-5, with 9 positions matching TRBD1. The ends lost 4 bases at V and 4 bases at J; junction bases unmatched: 4. CDR3 length: 14 residues. The germline gives CDR1 SNHLY, CDR2 FYNNEI. As DNA, the CDR3 is TGTGCCAGCAGTGGAGAACAGGGGGCAGAGACCCAGTACTTC. Its translation: CASSGEQGAETQYF.

CDR3 region: CASSHTATNEKLFF. The CDR3 nucleotides are TGTGCCAGCAGCCACACCGCAACTAATGAAAAACTGTTTTTT. V gene TRBV28 combines with J gene TRBJ1-4; no clear D. Germline V CDR1 and CDR2: MDHEN, SYDVKM. The CDR3 has 14 amino acids. V was pared by 6 bases and J by 0 bases, with 8 bases between.

The gene calls are TRBV5-4 and TRBJ1-2; 8 bases are a match to TRBD1. There are 17 residues in the CDR3. V shed 0 bases and J 0 bases; nucleotides not matched to a gene: 7. Germline CDR1 and CDR2: SGHNT and YYREEE (reference sequence). CDR3 nucleotides: TGTGCCAGCAGCTTGGGCCAGGGGGCATTACCTAACTATGGCTACACCTTC. Translation: CASSLGQGALPNYGYTF.

The chain couples TRBV6-5 to TRBJ2-5; 7 nucleotides align to TRBD2. This CDR3 is built from 13 residues. The germline V gene has CDR1 MNHEY and CDR2 SVGAGI. The J segment lost 2 bases and the V segment lost 6 bases, leaving 3 bases of the junction unmatched. CDR3 region: CASRRSGQETQYF. The CDR3 DNA is TGTGCCAGCAGGCGTAGCGGGCAAGAGACCCAGTACTTC.

The chain couples TRBV2 to TRBJ1-2; D gene uncertain. CDR1 SNHLY and CDR2 FYNNEI come from the germline V gene. The CDR3 is 11 amino acids. Trimming took 8 bases from V and 2 from J, leaving 6 bases between them. The chain's CDR3 is CASDENYGYTF. The CDR3 region has the DNA TGTGCCAGCGACGAAAACTATGGCTACACCTTC.

The chain has TRBV5-1 and TRBJ2-7, with D unclear. Trimming left V 0 bases short and J 4 bases short, with 11 bases between. Germline lookup yields CDR1 SGHRS and CDR2 YFSETQ. CDR3 length equals 14 residues. The CDR3 coding sequence is TGCGCCAGCAGCTTGGGGACGGATTGGTACGAGCAGTACTTC. Protein sequence: CASSLGTDWYEQYF.

On this clone itself: The junction departs from the called germline gene at one end, perhaps through a read error. At the DNA level, this CDR3 is encoded by other sequences in the same sample as well. V gene TRBV18 combines with J gene TRBJ1-5; possible D gene TRBD1, 5 bases. This CDR3 comprises 17 residues. Germline values: CDR1 KGHSH, CDR2 LQKENI. CDR3 sequence reads: CASSPPVGGRDGQPQHF. CDR3 coding DNA: TGTGCCAGCTCGCCACCTGTGGGAGGCAGGGATGGTCAGCCCCAGCATTTT.

This sequence joins TRBV6-6 and TRBJ2-5; 8 bases agree with TRBD2. CDR1 is MNHNY and CDR2 is SVGAGI in the germline V gene (reference sequence). The CDR3 sequence is 12 residues long. V shed 10 bases, J shed 5 bases, and the junction held 6 bases outside the gene matches. The CDR3 coding sequence is TGTGCCACAAGCGGGGGACTGGAGACCCAGTACTTC. It encodes CATSGGLETQYF.

The genes are TRBV19 and TRBJ2-1; 7 nucleotides match TRBD1. The CDR3 runs 16 residues. V shed 2 bases and J 0 bases; nucleotides not matched to a gene: 4. Germline V CDR1 and CDR2: LNHDA, SQIVND (reference sequence). CDR3 sequence reads: CASSIPRGSSYNEQFF. The CDR3 bases are TGTGCCAGTAGTATACCCAGGGGGAGCTCCTACAATGAGCAGTTCTTC.

This chain links TRBV2 with TRBJ1-5; 11 bases map to TRBD1. The CDR3 length is 16 residues. Per germline, CDR1 SNHLY and CDR2 FYNNEI. V lost 6 bases and J lost 7; bases outside the gene matches: 11. CDR3 loop: CASSERTGGLRQPQHF. The CDR3 coding sequence is TGTGCCAGCAGCGAAAGGACAGGGGGCTTGAGACAGCCCCAGCATTTT.

The gene calls are TRBV7-9 and TRBJ2-3; perhaps TRBD1 as D (6 bases). V shed 4 bases and J shed 2 bases, with 19 bases lying between them. CDR3 size: 17 residues. In germline, CDR1 is SEHNR, CDR2 FQNEAQ (reference sequence). CDR3 nucleotide sequence: TGTGCCAGCAGCTATCCTGCAGGGGAACGGATCACAGATACGCAGTATTTT. Its translation is CASSYPAGERITDTQYF.

The chain recombines TRBV5-6 with TRBJ1-2; D possibly corresponds to TRBD1 (5 bases). The V gene lost 0 bases and the J gene lost 4 bases, with 7 bases spanning the gap. CDR3 length: 13 amino acids. CDR1 is SGHDT and CDR2 is YYEEEE in the germline V gene. The CDR3, as DNA: TGTGCCAGCAGCTTGGCAGGGTCCTATGGCTACACCTTC. This gives the protein CASSLAGSYGYTF.

This sequence joins TRBV14 and TRBJ1-1; no reliable D call. The germline V gene has CDR1 SGHDN and CDR2 FVKESK. V was cut by 3 bases and J by 6 bases, with 14 bases left in between. The CDR3 runs 14 residues. The CDR3 DNA follows: TGTGCCAGCAGCCAGGGTCCCCTCGTCCCTGAAGCTTTCTTT. It is translated as CASSQGPLVPEAFF.

This clone was counted a few times. The chain uses TRBV28 and TRBJ1-5; weak D call: TRBD1 (6 bases). The CDR3 consists of 17 residues. The V gene's germline CDR1 is MDHEN and CDR2 SYDVKM. Trimming cost V 6 bases and J 2 bases, with 20 bases left between them. The CDR3: CASRPQGLVVRNQPQHF. CDR3 nucleotides: TGTGCCAGCAGGCCCCAGGGGTTGGTAGTCCGCAATCAGCCCCAGCATTTT.

The chain has TRBV5-6 and TRBJ2-7; the D is unclear. V lost 4 bases and J 2 bases, leaving 10 bases between the germline ends. Germline V gene sequence: CDR1 SGHDT, CDR2 YYEEEE. This CDR3 has 13 amino acids. The CDR3 region has the DNA TGTGCCAGCAGCCGCGCACGCGCCTACGAGCAGTACTTC. It translates to CASSRARAYEQYF.

V gene TRBV19 combines with J gene TRBJ2-1; no definite D call. V was cut by 5 bases and J by 2 bases, with 10 bases left in between. The germline V gene has CDR1 LNHDA and CDR2 SQIVND (reference sequence). The CDR3 covers 14 residues. CDR3 bases: TGTGCCAGTAGTTCCTCGGGTACCTACAATGAGCAGTTCTTC. This gives the protein CASSSSGTYNEQFF.

The chain has TRBV6-1 and TRBJ1-2, with D possibly being TRBD1 (6 bases). This CDR3 is built from 13 residues. Germline V lookup: CDR1 MNHNS, CDR2 SASEGT. V was cut by 5 bases and J by 4 bases, with 11 bases left in between. CDR3 protein: CASSYQGIYGYTF. For the CDR3, the DNA is TGTGCCAGCAGTTATCAGGGGATCTATGGCTACACCTTC.